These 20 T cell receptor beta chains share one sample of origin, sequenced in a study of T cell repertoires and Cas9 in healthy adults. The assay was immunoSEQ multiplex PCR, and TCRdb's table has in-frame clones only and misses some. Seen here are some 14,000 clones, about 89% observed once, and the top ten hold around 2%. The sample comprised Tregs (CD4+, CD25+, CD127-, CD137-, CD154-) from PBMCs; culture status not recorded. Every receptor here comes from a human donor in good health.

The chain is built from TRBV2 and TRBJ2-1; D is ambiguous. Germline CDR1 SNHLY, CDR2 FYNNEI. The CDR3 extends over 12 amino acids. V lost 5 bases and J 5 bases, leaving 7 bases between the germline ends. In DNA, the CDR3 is TGTGCCAGCAGTAAGTACCACAATGAGCAGTTCTTC. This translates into CASSKYHNEQFF.

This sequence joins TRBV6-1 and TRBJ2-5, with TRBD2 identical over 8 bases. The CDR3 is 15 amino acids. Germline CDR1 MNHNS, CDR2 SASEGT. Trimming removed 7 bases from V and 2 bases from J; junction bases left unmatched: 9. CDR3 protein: CASTLAGRGQETQYF. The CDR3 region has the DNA TGTGCCAGCACCTTAGCGGGGAGGGGTCAAGAGACCCAGTACTTC.

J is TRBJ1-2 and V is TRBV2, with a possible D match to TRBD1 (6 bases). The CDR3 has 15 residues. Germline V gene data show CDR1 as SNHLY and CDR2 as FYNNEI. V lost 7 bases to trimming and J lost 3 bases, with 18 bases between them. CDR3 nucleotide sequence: TGTGCCAGCACCAGGGGAGGTCCTATCCACTATGGCTACACCTTC. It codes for CASTRGGPIHYGYTF. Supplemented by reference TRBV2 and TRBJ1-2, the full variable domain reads EPEVTQTPSHQVTQMGQEVILRCVPISNHLYFYWYRQILGQKVEFLVSFYNNEISEKSEIFDDQFSVERPDGSNFTLKIRSTKLEDSAMYFCASTRGGPIHYGYTFGSGTRLTVV.

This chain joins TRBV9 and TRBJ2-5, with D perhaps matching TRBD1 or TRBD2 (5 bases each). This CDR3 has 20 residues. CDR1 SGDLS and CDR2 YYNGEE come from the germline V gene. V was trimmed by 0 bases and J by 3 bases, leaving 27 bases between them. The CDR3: CASSVESGCLFWGRKETQYF. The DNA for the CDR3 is TGTGCCAGCAGCGTAGAGTCAGGGTGCCTTTTTTGGGGGAGAAAAGAGACCCAGTACTTC. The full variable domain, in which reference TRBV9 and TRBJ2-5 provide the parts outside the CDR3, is DSGVTQTPKHLITATGQRVTLRCSPRSGDLSVYWYQQSLDQGLQFLIQYYNGEERAKGNILERFSAQQFPDLHSELNLSSLELGDSALYFCASSVESGCLFWGRKETQYFGPGTRLLVL.

The CDR3 loop is CASSASGFSYNEQFF. The CDR3 DNA is TGTGCCAGCAGCGCCTCAGGGTTCTCCTACAATGAGCAGTTCTTC. The chain has TRBV5-4 and TRBJ2-1; D might be TRBD1 (5 bases). The CDR3 sequence is 15 residues long. Germline loops: CDR1 SGHNT, CDR2 YYREEE (reference sequence). V lost 4 bases and J 0 bases, leaving 11 bases between the germline ends.

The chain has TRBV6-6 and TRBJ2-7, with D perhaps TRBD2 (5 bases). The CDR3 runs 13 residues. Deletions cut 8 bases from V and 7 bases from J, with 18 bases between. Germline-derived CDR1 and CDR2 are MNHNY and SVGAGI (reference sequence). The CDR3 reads CASYRTSSGEQYF. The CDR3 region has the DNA TGTGCCAGCTACCGGACTTCATCGGGGGAGCAGTACTTC.

Written as DNA, the CDR3 is TGCGCCAGCAGCCAAGGTTTTGCCTTCAGCGAACGGTTTTTT. Its translation is CASSQGFAFSERFF. The J gene is TRBJ1-4, the V gene TRBV4-1, with no clear D. Germline assignment: CDR1 MGHRA and CDR2 YSYEKL. Trimming removed 1 base at V and 16 bases at J, with 19 bases between. CDR3 length: 14 amino acids.

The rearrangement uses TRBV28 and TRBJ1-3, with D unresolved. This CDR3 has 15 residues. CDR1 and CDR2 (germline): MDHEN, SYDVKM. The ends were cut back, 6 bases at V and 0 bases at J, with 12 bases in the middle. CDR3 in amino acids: CASSLISGSGNTIYF. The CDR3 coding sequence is TGTGCCAGCAGCCTCATCAGTGGCTCTGGAAACACCATATATTTT.

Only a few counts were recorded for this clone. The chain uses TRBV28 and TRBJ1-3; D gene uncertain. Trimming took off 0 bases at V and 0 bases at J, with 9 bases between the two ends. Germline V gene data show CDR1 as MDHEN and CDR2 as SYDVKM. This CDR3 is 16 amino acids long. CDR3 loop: CASSLWWGSSGNTIYF. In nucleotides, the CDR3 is TGTGCCAGCAGTTTATGGTGGGGAAGCTCTGGAAACACCATATATTTT.

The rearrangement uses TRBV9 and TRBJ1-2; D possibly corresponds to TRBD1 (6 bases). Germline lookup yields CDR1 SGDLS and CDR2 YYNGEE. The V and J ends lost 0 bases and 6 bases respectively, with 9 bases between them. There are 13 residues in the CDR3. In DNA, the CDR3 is TGTGCCAGCAGCGTAGGCAAGGGGGATGGCTACACCTTC. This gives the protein CASSVGKGDGYTF. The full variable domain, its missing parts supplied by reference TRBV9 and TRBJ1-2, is DSGVTQTPKHLITATGQRVTLRCSPRSGDLSVYWYQQSLDQGLQFLIQYYNGEERAKGNILERFSAQQFPDLHSELNLSSLELGDSALYFCASSVGKGDGYTFGSGTRLTVV.

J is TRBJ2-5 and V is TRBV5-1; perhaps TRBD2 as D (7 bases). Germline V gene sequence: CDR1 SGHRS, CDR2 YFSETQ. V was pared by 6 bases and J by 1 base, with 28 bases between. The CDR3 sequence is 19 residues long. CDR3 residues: CASTRAGAEQSRRQETQYF. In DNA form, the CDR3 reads TGCGCCAGCACCAGGGCGGGGGCCGAGCAATCTCGCCGCCAAGAGACCCAGTACTTC.

The CDR3 protein is CASSLYAGIGYTF. In DNA, the CDR3 is TGCGCCAGCAGCTTATACGCGGGGATCGGCTACACCTTC. The chain combines TRBV4-1 with TRBJ1-2; D is unresolved. From germline, CDR1 is MGHRA and CDR2 YSYEKL. The V and J ends lost 5 bases and 8 bases respectively, with 15 bases between them. The CDR3 contains 13 residues.

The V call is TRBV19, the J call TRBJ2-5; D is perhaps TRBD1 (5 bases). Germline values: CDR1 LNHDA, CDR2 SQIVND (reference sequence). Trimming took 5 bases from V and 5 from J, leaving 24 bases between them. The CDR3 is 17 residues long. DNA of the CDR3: TGTGCCAGTAGTCGCAAGGGGCGTACCACCGTTTGGGAGACCCAGTACTTC. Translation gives CASSRKGRTTVWETQYF.

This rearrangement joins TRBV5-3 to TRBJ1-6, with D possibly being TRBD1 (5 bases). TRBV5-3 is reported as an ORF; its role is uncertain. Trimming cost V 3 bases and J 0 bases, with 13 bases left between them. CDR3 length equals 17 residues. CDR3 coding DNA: TGTGCCAGAAGCTGGAGGGGAAACCCCTCCTATAATTCACCCCTCCACTTT. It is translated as CARSWRGNPSYNSPLHF.

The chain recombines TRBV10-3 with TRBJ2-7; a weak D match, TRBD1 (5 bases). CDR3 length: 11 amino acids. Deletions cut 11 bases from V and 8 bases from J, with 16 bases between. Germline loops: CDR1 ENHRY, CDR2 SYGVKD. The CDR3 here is CASNTGFKQYF. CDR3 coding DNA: TGTGCCTCGAACACAGGTTTTAAGCAGTACTTC.

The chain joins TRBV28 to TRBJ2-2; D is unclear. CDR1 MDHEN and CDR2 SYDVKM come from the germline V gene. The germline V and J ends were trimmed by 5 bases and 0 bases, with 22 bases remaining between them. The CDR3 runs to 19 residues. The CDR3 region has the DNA TGTGCCAGCAGTCATCACGGGCCCGCCTATCCCGCGAACACCGGGGAGCTGTTTTTT. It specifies CASSHHGPAYPANTGELFF.

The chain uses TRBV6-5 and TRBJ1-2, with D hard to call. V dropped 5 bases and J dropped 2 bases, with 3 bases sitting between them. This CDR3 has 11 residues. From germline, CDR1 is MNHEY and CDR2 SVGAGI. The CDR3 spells CASSPNYGYTF. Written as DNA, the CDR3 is TGTGCCAGCAGTCCGAACTATGGCTACACCTTC.

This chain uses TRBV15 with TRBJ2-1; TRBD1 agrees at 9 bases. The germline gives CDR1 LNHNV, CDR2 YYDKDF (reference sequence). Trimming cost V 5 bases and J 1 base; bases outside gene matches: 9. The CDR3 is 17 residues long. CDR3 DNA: TGTGCCACCAGCCCCCGGGACAGGGCCATTTCCTACAATGAGCAGTTCTTC. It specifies CATSPRDRAISYNEQFF.

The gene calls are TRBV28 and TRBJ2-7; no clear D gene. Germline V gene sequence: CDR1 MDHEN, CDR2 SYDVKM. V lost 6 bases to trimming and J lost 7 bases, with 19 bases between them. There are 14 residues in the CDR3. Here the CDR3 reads CASRSLVGLREQYF. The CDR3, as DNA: TGTGCCAGCAGATCCTTAGTGGGCCTCCGGGAGCAGTACTTC.

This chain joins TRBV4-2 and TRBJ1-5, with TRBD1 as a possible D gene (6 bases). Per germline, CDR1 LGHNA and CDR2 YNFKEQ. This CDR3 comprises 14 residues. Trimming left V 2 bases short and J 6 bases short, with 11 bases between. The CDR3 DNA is TGTGCCAGCAGCCAACAACAGGGTAGTCAGCCCCAGCATTTT. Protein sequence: CASSQQQGSQPQHF.